This T cell receptor (beta chain) originates from a study of beta chain features in type 1 diabetes. Points from the study as a whole: There was a moderate but significant shortening of TCRB CDR3s in all four CD4+ subsets of Type 1 diabetes patients.

Each donor gave one heparinised blood draw averaging around 120 mL. The CDR3 has 15 amino acids. Germline V gene lookup returns CDR1 MNHEY and CDR2 SVGAGI. The germline V and J ends were trimmed by 5 bases and 0 bases, with 10 bases remaining between them. Expressed TCRB transcripts were sequenced because the entire RNA isolate underwent reverse transcription. TCRdb's copy holds only in-frame clones and misses some; the assay was immunoSEQ multiplex PCR. This table has tens of thousands of clones, roughly 39% appearing once. A remark on this clone: The antigen is unknown. The same CDR3 arises from other DNA sequences in this sample as well.

Sample: Tregs from blood. The chain recombines TRBV6-5 with TRBJ2-2, with D perhaps matching TRBD1 (6 bases). The sequence was collected from a young man with type 1 diabetes. CDR3 amino acids: CASSRGQTNTGELFF. CDR3 DNA: TGTGCCAGCAGTCGCGGACAGACGAACACCGGGGAGCTGTTTTTT.